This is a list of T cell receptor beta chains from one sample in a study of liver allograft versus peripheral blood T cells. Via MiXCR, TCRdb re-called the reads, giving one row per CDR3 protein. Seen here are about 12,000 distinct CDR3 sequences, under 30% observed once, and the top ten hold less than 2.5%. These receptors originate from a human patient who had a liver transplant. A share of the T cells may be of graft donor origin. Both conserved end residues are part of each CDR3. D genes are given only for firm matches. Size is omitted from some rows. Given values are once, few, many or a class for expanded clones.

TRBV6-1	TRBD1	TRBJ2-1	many	TGTGCCAGCAGTATTTTACGGACAGGGGCCAATGAGCAGTTCTTC	CASSILRTGANEQFF
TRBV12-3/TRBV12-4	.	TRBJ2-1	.	TGTGCCAGCAGTTCCCCCCCGACTGAGGAGATAGTGCAGTTCTTC	CASSSPPTEEIVQFF
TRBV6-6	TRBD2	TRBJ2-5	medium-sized	TGTGCCAGCAGTTACTCGTTCGGGGGGAGTCACCAAGAGACCCAGTACTTC	CASSYSFGGSHQETQYF
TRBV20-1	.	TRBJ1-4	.	TGCAGTGCTAGACGGGCCGGAGGGAATGAAAAACTGTTTTTT	CSARRAGGNEKLFF
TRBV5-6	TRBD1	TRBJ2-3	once	TGTGCCAGCAGCTTTCGCGACAGGGGGCAAGGTACGCAGTATTTT	CASSFRDRGQGTQYF
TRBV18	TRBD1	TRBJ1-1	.	TGTGCCAGCTCACAGACCGCGACAGGGGGAAACACTGAAGCTTTCTTT	CASSQTATGGNTEAFF
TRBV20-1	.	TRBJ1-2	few	TGCAGTGCTGAGGAACAGGGACGAAACTATGGCTACACCTTC	CSAEEQGRNYGYTF
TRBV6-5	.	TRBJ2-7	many	TGTGCCAGCAGTTACCAAGGGGCAGGCTCCTACGAGCAGTACTTC	CASSYQGAGSYEQYF
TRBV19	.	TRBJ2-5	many	TGTGCCAGTAGTCGACACCAAGAGACCCAGTACTTC	CASSRHQETQYF
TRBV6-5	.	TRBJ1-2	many	TGTGCCAGCAGTTACTCGAAACATCGAGGCTACACCTTC	CASSYSKHRGYTF
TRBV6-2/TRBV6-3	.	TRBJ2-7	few	TGTGCCAGCAGTTACTCAGCCTACGAGCAGTACTTC	CASSYSAYEQYF
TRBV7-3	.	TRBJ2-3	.	TGTGCCAGCAGCCTTCAGGGTTCGGGCACAGATACGCAGTATTTT	CASSLQGSGTDTQYF
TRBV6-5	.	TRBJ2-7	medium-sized	TGTGCCAGCAGCCGAGGACGCTACGAGCAGTACTTC	CASSRGRYEQYF
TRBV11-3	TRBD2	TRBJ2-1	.	TGTGCCAGCAGCTTAGGACTAGCGCCTCGCGATGAGCAGTTCTTC	CASSLGLAPRDEQFF
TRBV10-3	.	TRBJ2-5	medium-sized	TGTGCCATCAGTGAATCGGGACGGGAAGAGACCCAGTACTTC	CAISESGREETQYF
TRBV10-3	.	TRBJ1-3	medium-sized	TGTGCCATCAGTGAGGGTGGCTCTGGAAACACCATATATTTT	CAISEGGSGNTIYF
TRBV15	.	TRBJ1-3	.	TGTGCCACCAGCAGAACTACCGGGACCTCTGGAAACACCATATATTTT	CATSRTTGTSGNTIYF
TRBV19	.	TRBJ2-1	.	TGTGCCAGTAGTATAGATCGGGACCCCTCCTACAATGAGCAGTTCTTC	CASSIDRDPSYNEQFF
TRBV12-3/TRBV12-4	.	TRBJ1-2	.	TGTGCCAGCAGTTTCGGGGAGGACGGCTACACCTTC	CASSFGEDGYTF
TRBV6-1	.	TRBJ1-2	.	TGTGCCAGCATTCGTTCAGGGGCGGGCAAGGGCTATGGCTACACCTTC	CASIRSGAGKGYGYTF
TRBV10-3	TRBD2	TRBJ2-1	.	TGTGCCCTCGCCCTAGCGGGAGACCACAATGAGCAGTTCTTC	CALALAGDHNEQFF
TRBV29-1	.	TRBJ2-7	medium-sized	TGCAGCGTTGAAGATCAGATCCCCCCCTACGAGCAGTACTTC	CSVEDQIPPYEQYF
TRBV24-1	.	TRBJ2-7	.	TGTGCCACCAGTGATTTAGGGGAATTCCCCTACGAGCAGTACTTC	CATSDLGEFPYEQYF